This T cell receptor (beta chain) was captured in a study of blood T cell repertoires in COVID-19. The repertoire was sequenced with immunoSEQ multiplex PCR; TCRdb's copy has only in-frame clones and lacks some. The table has about 89,000 clones, approximately 84% seen once; the top ten hold roughly 6.3%. The V and J ends lost 8 bases and 4 bases, in that order; junction bases with no gene match: 10. Germline CDR1 is ENHRY and CDR2 is SYGVKD. The CDR3 has 15 residues. The rearrangement links TRBV10-3 to TRBJ2-7; 11 bases are shared with TRBD2. The sequence derives from a man in his 70s with COVID-19, enrolled during active disease. The sequenced material came from peripheral blood. The CDR3 reads CAIREGTSGPYEQYF. The DNA of the CDR3 is TGTGCCATCCGAGAAGGGACTAGCGGACCATACGAGCAGTACTTC.